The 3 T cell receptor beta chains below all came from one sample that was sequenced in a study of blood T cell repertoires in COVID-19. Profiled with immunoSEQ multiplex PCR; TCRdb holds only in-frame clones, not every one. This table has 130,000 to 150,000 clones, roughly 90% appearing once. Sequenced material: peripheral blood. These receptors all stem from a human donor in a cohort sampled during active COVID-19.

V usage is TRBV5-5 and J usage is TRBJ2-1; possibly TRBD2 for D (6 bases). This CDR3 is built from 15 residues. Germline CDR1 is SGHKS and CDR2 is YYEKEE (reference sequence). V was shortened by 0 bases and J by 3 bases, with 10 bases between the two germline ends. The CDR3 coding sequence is TGTGCCAGCAGCTTGGCCACGGGGGTCTACAATGAGCAGTTCTTC. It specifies CASSLATGVYNEQFF. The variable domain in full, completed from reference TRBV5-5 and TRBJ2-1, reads DAGVTQSPTHLIKTRGQQVTLRCSPISGHKSVSWYQQVLGQGPQFIFQYYEKEERGRGNFPDRFSARQFPNYSSELNVNALLLGDSALYLCASSLATGVYNEQFFGPGTRLTVL.

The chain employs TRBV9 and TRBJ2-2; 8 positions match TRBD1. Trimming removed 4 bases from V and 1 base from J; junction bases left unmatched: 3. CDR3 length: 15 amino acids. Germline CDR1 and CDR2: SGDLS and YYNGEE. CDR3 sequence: CASSRQGLNTGELFF. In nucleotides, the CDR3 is TGTGCCAGCAGCCGACAGGGGTTGAACACCGGGGAGCTGTTTTTT.

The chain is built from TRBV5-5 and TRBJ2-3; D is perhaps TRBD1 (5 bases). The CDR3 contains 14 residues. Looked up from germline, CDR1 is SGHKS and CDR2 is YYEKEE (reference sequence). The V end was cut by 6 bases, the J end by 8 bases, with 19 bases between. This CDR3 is CASTVGGALATQYF. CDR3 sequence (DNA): TGTGCCAGCACGGTCGGTGGGGCTTTAGCTACGCAGTATTTT.